Below are 23 T cell receptor beta chains sequenced from a single sample in a study of molecular identifiers for immune sequencing clone quantification. Via MiXCR, TCRdb re-called the PCR reads, giving one row per CDR3 protein. The sample shows over 600,000 distinct CDR3 sequences, 20% of them seen only once. Specimen: naive CD8+ T cells from blood, with Jurkat cell RNA spiked in. As to subset: FACS-sorted CD8+CD4-CCR7+CD45RA+ naive T cells. The receptors originated from a human donor in good health. Some libraries in this study had Jurkat cell RNA spiked in.

Concerning this clonotype itself: Just one base apart from a much larger clone, this may be a read error. The DNA of the CDR3 is TGCAGCATTGGTCTAGCGGGAGCGGTCTACAATGAGCAGTTCTTC. Translating it yields CSIGLAGAVYNEQFF. The V and J genes are TRBV29-1 and TRBJ2-1; TRBD2 agrees at 10 bases. J gave up 3 bases and V 8 bases, and 10 bases lay outside the gene matches. The CDR3 consists of 15 residues. Germline V gene data show CDR1 as SQVTM and CDR2 as ANQGSEA.

Remarks on this clonotype: A much larger clone lies one base from this, so it may be a read error. J is TRBJ2-7 and V is TRBV4-1, with TRBD2 matching 13 bases. The V gene's germline CDR1 is MGHRA and CDR2 YSYEKL. V lost 3 bases and J lost 2; bases outside the gene matches: 13. The CDR3 covers 19 residues. CDR3 protein: CASSQTVTSGRDQTYEQYF. The CDR3 nucleotides read TGCGCCAGCAGCCAGACCGTAACTAGCGGGAGGGACCAAACCTACGAGCAGTACTTC.

This clonotype was detected only a few times. Relative to the germline gene, one junction end is altered; a read error may explain this. The rearrangement links TRBV11-2 to TRBJ2-7; the match to TRBD1 covers 7 bases. CDR1 is SGHAT, CDR2 FQNNGV, per germline. The CDR3 is 14 residues long. The CDR3 here is CACSLDNHRGWKYF. Written as DNA, the CDR3 is TGTGCCTGCAGCTTGGATAACCACAGGGGATGGAAGTACTTC.

This clonotype was seen only a few times. V and J are TRBV4-3 and TRBJ2-7; D is ambiguous. Germline assignment: CDR1 LGHNA and CDR2 YSLEER. This CDR3 contains 15 residues. V shed 4 bases and J shed 2 bases, with 15 bases lying between them. CDR3 coding DNA: TGCGCCAGCAGCCTCGCGAGGTCACTCGCCTACGAGCAGTACTTC. Its translation: CASSLARSLAYEQYF.

This clonotype was found a few times. The V call is TRBV6-2 or TRBV6-3, the J call TRBJ1-5, with 10 bases aligning to TRBD1. Germline trimming cut 2 bases from V and 0 bases from J; bases unmatched to any gene: 10. From germline, CDR1 is MNHEY and CDR2 SVGEGT. The CDR3 has 19 amino acids. The CDR3 region has the DNA TGTGCCAGCAGTTACCCCGTCTTAGGGACAGGGGATAGCAATCAGCCCCAGCATTTT. As protein: CASSYPVLGTGDSNQPQHF.

As for this clonotype: This may come from a read error, since a much larger clone is one base off. The V gene is TRBV19, the J gene TRBJ2-3, with no clear D. The CDR3 loop spans 17 amino acids. Trimming left V 3 bases short and J 0 bases short, with 16 bases between. Per the germline V gene, CDR1 is LNHDA and CDR2 is SQIVND (reference sequence). CDR3 residues: CASSIAHGGSSTDTQYF. The CDR3 region has the DNA TGTGCCAGTAGTATCGCTCACGGTGGATCTAGCACAGATACGCAGTATTTT.

At least ten counts were recorded for this clonotype. The chain employs TRBV7-2 and TRBJ1-1; D gene unclear. Deletions cut 2 bases from V and 2 bases from J, with 9 bases between. The CDR3 extends over 14 amino acids. Germline CDR1 reads SGHTA; CDR2 reads FQGNSA. CDR3 residues: CASSLYSRNTEAFF. The CDR3 coding sequence is TGTGCCAGCAGCTTATACTCCAGAAACACTGAAGCTTTCTTT.

This clonotype was picked up a small number of times. DNA of the CDR3: TGTGCCAGCCTTGTTAATGGTCGTACGAACACCGGGGAGCTGTTTTTT. Its translation is CASLVNGRTNTGELFF. The rearrangement uses TRBV28 and TRBJ2-2; no clear D. The CDR3 loop spans 16 amino acids. The germline V and J ends were trimmed by 8 bases and 0 bases, with 16 bases remaining between them. The germline gives CDR1 MDHEN, CDR2 SYDVKM.

The sample holds many counts of this clonotype. V usage is TRBV28 and J usage is TRBJ1-1; D unresolved. CDR1 is MDHEN and CDR2 is SYDVKM in the germline V gene. The CDR3 is 14 residues long. V was pared by 3 bases and J by 6 bases, with 14 bases between. CDR3 sequence reads: CASSLSLQGSEAFF. The CDR3 DNA follows: TGTGCCAGCAGTTTGAGCCTCCAAGGGTCTGAAGCTTTCTTT.

The sample holds a few counts of this clonotype. V usage is TRBV24-1 and J usage is TRBJ2-1; TRBD1 aligns across 8 bases. CDR3 length: 12 amino acids. V lost 4 bases to trimming and J lost 12 bases; unmatched junction nucleotides: 4. Germline CDR1 KGHDR, CDR2 SFDVKD. CDR3 sequence: CATSESGGTQFF. For the CDR3, the DNA is TGTGCCACCAGTGAGTCAGGGGGCACGCAGTTCTTC.

This clonotype was picked up many times. This rearrangement joins TRBV4-3 to TRBJ1-3, with unresolved D. The length of the CDR3 is 13 residues. V lost 4 bases and J 4 bases, leaving 8 bases between the germline ends. The germline V gene has CDR1 LGHNA and CDR2 YSLEER. CDR3 loop: CASSPNYGNTIYF. The CDR3 nucleotides are TGCGCCAGCAGCCCCAATTACGGAAACACCATATATTTT.

The sample holds many counts of this clonotype. The chain employs TRBV4-3 and TRBJ2-3, with D possibly matching TRBD1 (5 bases). The CDR3 sequence is 18 residues long. Germline-derived CDR1 and CDR2 are LGHNA and YSLEER. Trimming stripped 0 bases from V and 0 bases from J, with 16 bases between. The CDR3, as DNA: TGCGCCAGCAGCCAAGAAGACCTCAGGGCGACTAGCACAGATACGCAGTATTTT. Its translation is CASSQEDLRATSTDTQYF.

This clonotype was counted a few times. The chain uses TRBV20-1 and TRBJ2-7, with 10 nucleotides matching TRBD2. This CDR3 region has 14 residues. The trim removed 1 base at V and 3 bases at J, leaving 3 bases unmatched. Looked up from germline, CDR1 is DFQATT and CDR2 is SNEGSKA (reference sequence). CDR3 amino acids: CSARASGSLYEQYF. The CDR3 DNA follows: TGCAGTGCTAGAGCTAGCGGGAGTCTCTACGAGCAGTACTTC.

Notes on this clonotype: Being one base from a much bigger clone, this may be a read error. V is TRBV7-2 and J is TRBJ2-3; no firm D call. V lost 11 bases to trimming and J lost 3 bases, with 12 bases between them. Germline loops: CDR1 SGHTA, CDR2 FQGNSA. The CDR3 totals 12 residues. As DNA, the CDR3 is TGTGCCGGCGAGACCGGGACAGATACGCAGTATTTT. Protein: CAGETGTDTQYF.

This rearrangement joins TRBV11-2 to TRBJ2-7; TRBD1 agrees at 8 bases. This CDR3 spans 15 amino acids. Trimming cost V 5 bases and J 7 bases; bases outside gene matches: 13. CDR1 SGHAT and CDR2 FQNNGV come from the germline V gene. The CDR3: CASSTGGQWPWEQYF. CDR3 bases: TGTGCCAGCAGCACAGGGGGACAGTGGCCCTGGGAGCAGTACTTC. The complete variable domain, with remaining parts taken from reference TRBV11-2 and TRBJ2-7, reads EAGVAQSPRYKIIEKRQSVAFWCNPISGHATLYWYQQILGQGPKLLIQFQNNGVVDDSQLPKDRFSAERLKGVDSTLKIQPAKLEDSAVYLCASSTGGQWPWEQYFGPGTRLTVT.

Note on this clonotype: Since a much larger clone is just one base distant, this may be a read error. V is TRBV9 and J is TRBJ2-7, with 7 bases fitting TRBD1. The length of the CDR3 is 14 residues. CDR1 is SGDLS and CDR2 is YYNGEE in the germline V gene. The CDR3 spells CASGVEGASYEQYF. The CDR3 DNA reads TGTGCCAGCGGCGTAGAGGGGGCGTCCTACGAGCAGTACTTC.

This clonotype was picked up many times. The rearrangement uses TRBV6-5 and TRBJ1-1; D call uncertain. Trimming cost V 6 bases and J 2 bases, with 4 bases left between them. There are 11 residues in the CDR3. CDR1 and CDR2 from the germline V gene are MNHEY and SVGAGI. CDR3 in amino acids: CASRTNTEAFF. The CDR3 nucleotides are TGTGCCAGCAGGACAAACACTGAAGCTTTCTTT.

This clonotype came up many times. The chain is built from TRBV6-2 or TRBV6-3 and TRBJ2-7; 12 bases are shared with TRBD2. With 4 bases clipped from V and 7 bases from J, the junction kept 8 bases outside the gene matches. CDR1 and CDR2 (germline): MNHEY, SVGEGT. The CDR3 loop spans 15 amino acids. The CDR3 DNA reads TGTGCCAGCAGTTCCTTGACTAGCGGGAGCGGAGAGCAGTACTTC. Residues: CASSSLTSGSGEQYF.

A word on this clonotype: Possible read error: a much larger clone is one base away. This rearrangement joins TRBV20-1 to TRBJ1-6; D not resolved. Trimming cost V 0 bases and J 14 bases, with 20 bases left between them. Looked up from germline, CDR1 is DFQATT and CDR2 is SNEGSKA (reference sequence). The CDR3 covers 15 residues. In nucleotides, the CDR3 is TGCAGTGCTAGAGATCTGGGGTCAGCAACTTTCGCCCTCCACTTT. It specifies CSARDLGSATFALHF.

With regard to this clonotype: Given a much more abundant clone one base away, this may be a read error. The chain's CDR3 is CASSYPLSSYVV. The CDR3 DNA is TGTGCCAGCAGTTACCCCCTCAGCTCCTACGTGGTC. This chain links TRBV6-2 or TRBV6-3 with TRBJ2-7; unclear D gene. Germline V gene sequence: CDR1 MNHEY, CDR2 SVGEGT. There are 12 residues in the CDR3.

This clonotype was recorded many times. This rearrangement joins TRBV18 to TRBJ1-1; 7 bases fit TRBD1. Germline CDR1 KGHSH, CDR2 LQKENI. The CDR3 is 16 amino acids. With V trimmed by 2 bases and J by 1 base, 7 bases remained unmatched. The CDR3 DNA reads as TGTGCCAGCTCACCAATAATACAGGGGCAGAACACTGAAGCTTTCTTT. Translation gives CASSPIIQGQNTEAFF.

In its sample, this clonotype was seen many times. The chain uses TRBV7-9 and TRBJ1-2, with D uncertain. The CDR3 totals 16 residues. With 5 bases removed from V and 0 bases from J, the gap between germline ends came to 16 bases. The V gene's germline CDR1 is SEHNR and CDR2 FQNEAQ (reference sequence). The CDR3 DNA reads as TGTGCCAGCAGCCCGACCGCCAGGACGACTAACTATGGCTACACCTTC. Translating it yields CASSPTARTTNYGYTF.

The chain employs TRBV10-2 and TRBJ2-5; the D call may be TRBD1 or TRBD2 (7 bases each). This CDR3 is 14 amino acids long. Germline CDR1 is WSHSY and CDR2 is SAAADI. Trimming took off 6 bases at V and 5 bases at J, with 16 bases between the two ends. The CDR3 spells CASRTGLGGETQYF. DNA for the CDR3: TGCGCCAGCAGGACAGGGCTGGGAGGGGAGACCCAGTACTTC.